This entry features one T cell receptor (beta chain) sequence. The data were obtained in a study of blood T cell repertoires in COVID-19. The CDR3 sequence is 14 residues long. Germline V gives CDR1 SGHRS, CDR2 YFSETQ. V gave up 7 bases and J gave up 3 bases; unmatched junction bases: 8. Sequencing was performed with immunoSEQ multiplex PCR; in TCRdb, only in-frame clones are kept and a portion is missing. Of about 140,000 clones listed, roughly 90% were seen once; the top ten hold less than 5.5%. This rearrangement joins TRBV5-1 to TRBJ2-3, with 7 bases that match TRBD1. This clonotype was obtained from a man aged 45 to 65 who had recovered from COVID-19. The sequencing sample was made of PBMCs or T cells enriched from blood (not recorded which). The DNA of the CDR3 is TGCGCCAGCGGCCGGACAGGCGGGACAGATACGCAGTATTTT. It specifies CASGRTGGTDTQYF.